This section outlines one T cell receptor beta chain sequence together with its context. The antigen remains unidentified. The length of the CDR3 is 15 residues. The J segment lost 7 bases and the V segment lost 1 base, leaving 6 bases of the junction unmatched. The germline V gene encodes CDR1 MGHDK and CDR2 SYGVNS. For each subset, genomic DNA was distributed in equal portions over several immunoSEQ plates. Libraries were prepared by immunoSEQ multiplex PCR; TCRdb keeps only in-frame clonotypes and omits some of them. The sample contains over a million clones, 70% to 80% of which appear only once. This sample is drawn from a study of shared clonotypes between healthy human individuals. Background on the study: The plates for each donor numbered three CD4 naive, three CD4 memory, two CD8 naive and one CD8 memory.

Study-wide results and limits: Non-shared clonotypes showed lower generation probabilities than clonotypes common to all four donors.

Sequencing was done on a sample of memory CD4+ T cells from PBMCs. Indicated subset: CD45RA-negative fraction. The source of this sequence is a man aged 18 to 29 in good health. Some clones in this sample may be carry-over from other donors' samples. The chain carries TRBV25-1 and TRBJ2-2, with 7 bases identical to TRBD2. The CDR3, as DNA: TGTGCCAGCAGTGAATCTGGTCGCGGGGGCGGGGAGCTGTTTTTT. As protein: CASSESGRGGGELFF.